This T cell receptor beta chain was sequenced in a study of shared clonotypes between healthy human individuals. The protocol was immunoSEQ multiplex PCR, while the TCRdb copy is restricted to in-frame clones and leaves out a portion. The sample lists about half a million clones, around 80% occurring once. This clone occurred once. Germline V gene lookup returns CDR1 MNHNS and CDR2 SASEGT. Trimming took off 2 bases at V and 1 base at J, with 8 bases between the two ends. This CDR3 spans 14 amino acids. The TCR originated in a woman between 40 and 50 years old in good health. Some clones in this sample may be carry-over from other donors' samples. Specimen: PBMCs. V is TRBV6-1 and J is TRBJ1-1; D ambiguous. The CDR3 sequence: CASSEPGKNTEAFF. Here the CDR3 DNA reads TGTGCCAGCAGTGAACCCGGGAAGAACACTGAAGCTTTCTTT.